A single sample is the source of the 12 T cell receptor beta chains below, sequenced in a study of early T cells in non-severe SARS-CoV-2 infection. TCRdb reprocessed the 5' RACE reads via MiXCR and lists one record per CDR3 protein. This sample has around 37,000 distinct CDR3 sequences, with 9% to 9.5% found just once. The sample was whole blood. The receptors were sampled from an adult who was a healthcare worker with PCR-confirmed SARS-CoV-2 infection or an uninfected control (not recorded which).

The J gene is TRBJ1-2, the V gene TRBV20-1, with 8 positions matching TRBD1. The CDR3 extends over 17 amino acids. Germline V gives CDR1 DFQATT, CDR2 SNEGSKA (reference sequence). V lost 1 base, J lost 2 bases, and 12 bases stayed unmatched. The CDR3 protein is CSARGGLGTGENYGYTF. For the CDR3, the DNA is TGCAGTGCTAGAGGGGGGCTCGGGACAGGCGAGAACTATGGCTACACCTTC.

The chain employs TRBV18 and TRBJ1-5, with 8 bases fitting TRBD1. This CDR3 region has 14 residues. The V gene end was trimmed by 4 bases and the J gene end by 9 bases; junction bases not matched to a gene: 8. Germline CDR1 reads KGHSH; CDR2 reads LQKENI. CDR3 DNA: TGTGCCAGCTCACTCGGACAGGGAGGATGGCCCCAGCATTTT. Translation gives CASSLGQGGWPQHF.

This clonotype is labeled medium-sized. The rearrangement uses TRBV6-5 and TRBJ1-3; no reliable D call. This CDR3 comprises 12 residues. The V end was cut by 4 bases, the J end by 4 bases, with 5 bases between. The germline CDR1 and CDR2 sequences are MNHEY and SVGAGI. The DNA of the CDR3 is TGTGCCAGCAGTTTCGAAGGAAACACCATATATTTT. Protein product: CASSFEGNTIYF.

This clonotype was counted ten times or more. The rearrangement links TRBV7-2 to TRBJ2-7, with no clear D. Germline CDR1 SGHTA, CDR2 FQGNSA. This CDR3 is built from 12 residues. Trimming stripped 2 bases from V and 3 bases from J, with 5 bases between. The DNA for the CDR3 is TGTGCCAGCAGCTTACGCGGCTACGAGCAGTACTTC. Translated: CASSLRGYEQYF.

In this sample, this clonotype turned up many times. The J gene is TRBJ1-1, the V gene TRBV29-1; D is ambiguous. Per the germline V gene, CDR1 is SQVTM and CDR2 is ANQGSEA. CDR3 size: 10 residues. V dropped 7 bases and J dropped 5 bases, with 8 bases sitting between them. The CDR3 here is CSASVTEAFF. DNA for the CDR3: TGCAGCGCCTCTGTAACTGAAGCTTTCTTT.

This chain uses TRBV20-1 with TRBJ2-2; 8 bases line up with TRBD2. Germline values: CDR1 DFQATT, CDR2 SNEGSKA (reference sequence). V gave up 0 bases and J gave up 6 bases; unmatched junction bases: 15. The CDR3 is 18 amino acids. CDR3 sequence reads: CSARDQGQSGGAAGELFF. The CDR3 nucleotides read TGCAGTGCTAGAGATCAGGGTCAGAGCGGGGGAGCGGCCGGGGAGCTGTTTTTT.

This clonotype came up a few times. J is TRBJ1-5 and V is TRBV5-5, with TRBD1 matching 8 bases. Germline-derived CDR1 and CDR2 are SGHKS and YYEKEE (reference sequence). This CDR3 spans 16 amino acids. V shed 5 bases, J shed 4 bases, and the junction held 11 bases outside the gene matches. The CDR3 coding sequence is TGTGCCAGCAGTTCTACATCCGGGACAGGTAATCAGCCCCAGCATTTT. Its protein product is CASSSTSGTGNQPQHF.

The table lists this clonotype with many counts. The gene calls are TRBV7-3 and TRBJ1-6; weak D call: TRBD1 (6 bases). The CDR3 loop spans 14 amino acids. Trimming left V 6 bases short and J 4 bases short, with 10 bases between. Germline V lookup: CDR1 SGHTA, CDR2 FQGTGA. In nucleotides, the CDR3 is TGTGCCAGCAGTTCCGGACAGTATAATTCACCCCTCCACTTT. Protein: CASSSGQYNSPLHF.

This clonotype was recorded many times. CDR3 amino acids: CASSYSRSGQETQYF. Written as DNA, the CDR3 is TGTGCCAGCAGTTACTCGAGGTCGGGTCAGGAGACCCAGTACTTC. This chain joins TRBV6-5 and TRBJ2-5; D unresolved. Trimming cost V 0 bases and J 5 bases, with 13 bases left between them. The CDR3 is 15 residues long. Looked up from germline, CDR1 is MNHEY and CDR2 is SVGAGI.

This clonotype was counted many times. The V gene is TRBV7-8, the J gene TRBJ2-7, with TRBD1 identical over 9 bases. This CDR3 spans 15 amino acids. Germline V gene sequence: CDR1 SGHVS, CDR2 FQNEAQ. J was trimmed by 0 bases and V by 3 bases; bases with no gene match: 3. CDR3 loop: CASSFGQGYSYEQYF. Written as DNA, the CDR3 is TGTGCCAGCAGCTTTGGACAGGGGTACTCCTACGAGCAGTACTTC.

This clonotype was picked up many times. The chain recombines TRBV28 with TRBJ1-2; TRBD1 aligns across 7 bases. After removal of 5 bases from V and 2 bases from J, the junction contained 8 bases not matched to a gene. CDR3 size: 15 residues. The germline gives CDR1 MDHEN, CDR2 SYDVKM. CDR3 coding DNA: TGTGCCAGCAGTGACGGAAACAGGGGAAACTATGGCTACACCTTC. Its translation is CASSDGNRGNYGYTF.

This chain uses TRBV12-5 with TRBJ2-1, with D perhaps matching TRBD1 (6 bases). CDR3 length: 15 residues. Germline assignment: CDR1 LGHNT and CDR2 FRNRAP. V was pared by 6 bases and J by 0 bases, with 12 bases between. Here the CDR3 reads CASGEGVSSYNEQFF. CDR3 in DNA: TGTGCTAGTGGCGAGGGGGTCAGCTCCTACAATGAGCAGTTCTTC.